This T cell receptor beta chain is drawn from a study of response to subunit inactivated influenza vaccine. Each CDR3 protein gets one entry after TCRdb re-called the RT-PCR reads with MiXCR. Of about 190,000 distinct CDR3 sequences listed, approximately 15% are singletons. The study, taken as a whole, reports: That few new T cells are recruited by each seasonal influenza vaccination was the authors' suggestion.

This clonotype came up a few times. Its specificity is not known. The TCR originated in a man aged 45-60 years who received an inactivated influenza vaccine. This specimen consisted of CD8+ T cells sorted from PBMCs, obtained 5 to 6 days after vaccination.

Written as DNA, the CDR3 is TGCAGTGCTAGAGATCACGAGCAGTACTTC. It yields the protein CSARDHEQYF. This chain uses TRBV20-1 with TRBJ2-7; D is undetermined. This CDR3 has 10 residues. The V and J ends lost 0 bases and 5 bases respectively, with 2 bases between them. Germline V gives CDR1 DFQATT, CDR2 SNEGSKA (reference sequence).